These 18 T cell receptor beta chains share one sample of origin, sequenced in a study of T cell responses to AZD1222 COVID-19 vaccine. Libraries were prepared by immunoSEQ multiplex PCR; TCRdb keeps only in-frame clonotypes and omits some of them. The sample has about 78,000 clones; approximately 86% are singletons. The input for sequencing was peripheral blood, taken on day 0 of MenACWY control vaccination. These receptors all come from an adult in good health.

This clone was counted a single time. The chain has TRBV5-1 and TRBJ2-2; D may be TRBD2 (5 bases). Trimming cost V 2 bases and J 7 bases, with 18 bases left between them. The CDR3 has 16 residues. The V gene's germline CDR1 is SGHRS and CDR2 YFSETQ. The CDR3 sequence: CASSLNLIAEVGELFF. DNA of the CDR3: TGCGCCAGCAGCTTAAACCTTATTGCGGAGGTCGGGGAGCTGTTTTTT.

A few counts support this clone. Here the CDR3 DNA reads TGTGCCAGCAGTTTATTCGGGACACCCTACAATGAGCAGTTCTTC. As protein: CASSLFGTPYNEQFF. The chain links TRBV27 to TRBJ2-1, with D perhaps TRBD1 (6 bases). Trimming removed 1 base at V and 2 bases at J, with 9 bases between. The CDR3 has 15 amino acids. The germline gives CDR1 MNHEY, CDR2 SMNVEV (reference sequence).

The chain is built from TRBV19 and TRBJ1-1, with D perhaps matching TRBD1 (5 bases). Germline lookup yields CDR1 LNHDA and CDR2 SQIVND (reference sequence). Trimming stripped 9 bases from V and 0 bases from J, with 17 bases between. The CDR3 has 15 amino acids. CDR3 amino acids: CASNIGTAMNTEAFF. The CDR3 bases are TGTGCCAGCAATATTGGGACGGCTATGAACACTGAAGCTTTCTTT.

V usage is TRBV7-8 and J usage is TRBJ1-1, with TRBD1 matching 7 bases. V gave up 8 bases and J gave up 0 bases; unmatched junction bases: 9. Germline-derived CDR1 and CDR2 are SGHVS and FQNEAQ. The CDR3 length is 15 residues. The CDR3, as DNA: TGTGCCAGCGCCTTGGGACAGAGGATGAACACTGAAGCTTTCTTT. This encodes CASALGQRMNTEAFF.

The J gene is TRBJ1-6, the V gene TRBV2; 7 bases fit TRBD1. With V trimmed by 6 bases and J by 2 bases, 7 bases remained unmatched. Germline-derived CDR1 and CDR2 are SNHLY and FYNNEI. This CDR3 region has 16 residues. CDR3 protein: CASRNRGGTYNSPLHF. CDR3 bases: TGTGCCAGCAGGAACAGGGGTGGGACCTATAATTCACCCCTCCACTTT.

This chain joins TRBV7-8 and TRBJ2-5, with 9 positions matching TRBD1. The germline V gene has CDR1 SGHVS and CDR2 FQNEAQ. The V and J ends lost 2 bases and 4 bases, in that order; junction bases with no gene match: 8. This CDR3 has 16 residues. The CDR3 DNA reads TGTGCCAGCAGCTTATCTGGGACAGGGCCCGGAGAGACCCAGTACTTC. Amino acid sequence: CASSLSGTGPGETQYF.

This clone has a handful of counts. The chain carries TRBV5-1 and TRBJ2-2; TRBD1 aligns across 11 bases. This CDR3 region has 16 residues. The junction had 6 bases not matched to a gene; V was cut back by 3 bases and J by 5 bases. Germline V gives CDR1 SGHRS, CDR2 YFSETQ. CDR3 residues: CASSWGQGVSTGELFF. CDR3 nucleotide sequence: TGCGCCAGCAGCTGGGGACAGGGGGTCAGTACCGGGGAGCTGTTTTTT.

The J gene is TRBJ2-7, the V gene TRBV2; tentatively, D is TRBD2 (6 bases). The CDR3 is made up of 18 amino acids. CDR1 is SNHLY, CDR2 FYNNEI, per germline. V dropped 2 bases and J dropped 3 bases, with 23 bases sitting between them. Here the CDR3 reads CASSETTGDALGYYEQYF. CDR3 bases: TGTGCCAGCAGTGAAACCACGGGGGACGCATTGGGATACTACGAGCAGTACTTC.

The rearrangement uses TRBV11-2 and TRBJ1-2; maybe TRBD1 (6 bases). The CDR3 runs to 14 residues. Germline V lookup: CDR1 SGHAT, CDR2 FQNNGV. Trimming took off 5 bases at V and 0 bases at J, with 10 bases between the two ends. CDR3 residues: CASSPTGANYGYTF. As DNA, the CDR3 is TGTGCCAGCAGCCCGACAGGAGCTAACTATGGCTACACCTTC.

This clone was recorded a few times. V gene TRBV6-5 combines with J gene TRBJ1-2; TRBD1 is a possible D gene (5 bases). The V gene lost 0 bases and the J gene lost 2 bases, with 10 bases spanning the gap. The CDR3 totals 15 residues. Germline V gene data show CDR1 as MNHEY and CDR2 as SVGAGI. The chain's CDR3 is CASSYSGRDNYGYTF. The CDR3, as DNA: TGTGCCAGCAGTTACTCGGGCCGGGACAACTATGGCTACACCTTC.

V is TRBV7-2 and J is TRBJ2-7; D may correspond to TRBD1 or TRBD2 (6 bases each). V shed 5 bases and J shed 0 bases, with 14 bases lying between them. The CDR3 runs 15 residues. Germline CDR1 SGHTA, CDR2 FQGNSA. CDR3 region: CASSERGLVSYEQYF. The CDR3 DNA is TGTGCCAGCAGCGAACGGGGGCTCGTCTCCTACGAGCAGTACTTC.

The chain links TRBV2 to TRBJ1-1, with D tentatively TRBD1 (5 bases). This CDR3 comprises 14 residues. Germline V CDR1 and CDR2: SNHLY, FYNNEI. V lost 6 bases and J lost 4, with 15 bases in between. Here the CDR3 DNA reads TGTGCCAGCAGACTCCAGGGTATGGGCACTGAAGCTTTCTTT. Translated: CASRLQGMGTEAFF. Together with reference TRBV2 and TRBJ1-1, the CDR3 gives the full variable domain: EPEVTQTPSHQVTQMGQEVILRCVPISNHLYFYWYRQILGQKVEFLVSFYNNEISEKSEIFDDQFSVERPDGSNFTLKIRSTKLEDSAMYFCASRLQGMGTEAFFGQGTRLTVV.

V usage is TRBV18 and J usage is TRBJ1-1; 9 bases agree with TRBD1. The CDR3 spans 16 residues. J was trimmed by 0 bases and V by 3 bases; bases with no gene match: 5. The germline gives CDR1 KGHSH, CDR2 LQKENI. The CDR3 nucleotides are TGTGCCAGCTCACCGAGACAGGGGGAGGTGAACACTGAAGCTTTCTTT. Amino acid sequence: CASSPRQGEVNTEAFF.

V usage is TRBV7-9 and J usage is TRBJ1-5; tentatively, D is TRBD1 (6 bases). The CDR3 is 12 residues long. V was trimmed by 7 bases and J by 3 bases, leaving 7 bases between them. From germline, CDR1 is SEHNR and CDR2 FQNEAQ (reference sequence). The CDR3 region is CASTGDNQPQHF. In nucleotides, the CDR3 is TGTGCCAGCACAGGGGACAATCAGCCCCAGCATTTT.

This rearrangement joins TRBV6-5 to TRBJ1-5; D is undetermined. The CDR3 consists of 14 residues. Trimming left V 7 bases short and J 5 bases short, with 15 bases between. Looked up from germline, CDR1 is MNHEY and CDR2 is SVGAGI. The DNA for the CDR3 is TGTGCCAGCAAGGAAGGGCAGAGCTATCAGCCCCAGCATTTT. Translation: CASKEGQSYQPQHF.

CDR3 in DNA: TGTGCCAGCAGTTTAGGGAGGACGAGGCACCGCGCTTTCTTT. Translating gives CASSLGRTRHRAFF. The chain recombines TRBV27 with TRBJ1-1; D is ambiguous. The V end was cut by 2 bases, the J end by 11 bases, with 18 bases between. This CDR3 contains 14 residues. Germline CDR1 is MNHEY and CDR2 is SMNVEV (reference sequence).

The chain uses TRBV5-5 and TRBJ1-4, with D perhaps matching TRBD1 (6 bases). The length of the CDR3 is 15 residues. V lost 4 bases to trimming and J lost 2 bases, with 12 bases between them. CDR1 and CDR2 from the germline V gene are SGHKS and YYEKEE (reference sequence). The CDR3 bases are TGTGCCAGCAGCCTGGGACATAACACTAATGAAAAACTGTTTTTT. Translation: CASSLGHNTNEKLFF.

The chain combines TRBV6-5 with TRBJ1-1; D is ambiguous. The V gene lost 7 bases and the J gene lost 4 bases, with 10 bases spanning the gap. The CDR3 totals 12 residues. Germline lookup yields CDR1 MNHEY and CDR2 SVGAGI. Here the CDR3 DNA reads TGTGCCAGCACAAGGGTGGGCACTGAAGCTTTCTTT. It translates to CASTRVGTEAFF.